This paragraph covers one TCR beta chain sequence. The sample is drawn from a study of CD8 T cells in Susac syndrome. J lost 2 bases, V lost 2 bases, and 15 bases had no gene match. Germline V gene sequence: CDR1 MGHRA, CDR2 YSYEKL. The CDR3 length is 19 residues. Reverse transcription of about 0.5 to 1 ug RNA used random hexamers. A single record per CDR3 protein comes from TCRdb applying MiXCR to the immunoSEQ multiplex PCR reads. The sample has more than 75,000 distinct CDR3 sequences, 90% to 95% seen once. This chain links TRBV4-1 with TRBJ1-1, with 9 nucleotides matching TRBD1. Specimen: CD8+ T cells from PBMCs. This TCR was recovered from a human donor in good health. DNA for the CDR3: TGCGCCAGCAGCCAAACCCCGCCGGGAAGGACAGGGGAAAACACTGAAGCTTTCTTT. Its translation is CASSQTPPGRTGENTEAFF.